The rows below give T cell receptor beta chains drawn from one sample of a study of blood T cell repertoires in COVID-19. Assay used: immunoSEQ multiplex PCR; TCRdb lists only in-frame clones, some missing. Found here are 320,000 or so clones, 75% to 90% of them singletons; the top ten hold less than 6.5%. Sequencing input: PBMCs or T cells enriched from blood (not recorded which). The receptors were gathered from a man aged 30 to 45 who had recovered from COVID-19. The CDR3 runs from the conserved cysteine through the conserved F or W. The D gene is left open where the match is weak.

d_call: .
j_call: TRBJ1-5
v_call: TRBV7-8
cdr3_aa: CASSLITGDSNQPQHF

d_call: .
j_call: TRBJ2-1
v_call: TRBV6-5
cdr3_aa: CASSYQRQPYNEQFF

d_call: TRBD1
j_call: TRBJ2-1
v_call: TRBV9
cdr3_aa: CASSAPGTGSRDEQFF

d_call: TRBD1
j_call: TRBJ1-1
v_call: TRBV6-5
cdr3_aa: CASTRDRGDTEAFF

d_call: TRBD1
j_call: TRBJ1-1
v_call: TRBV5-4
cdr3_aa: CASSGTGVWTEAFF

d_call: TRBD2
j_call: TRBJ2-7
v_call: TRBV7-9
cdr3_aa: CASSATTRDYAYEQYF

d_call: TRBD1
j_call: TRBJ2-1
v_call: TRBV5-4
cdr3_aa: CASSPYRGQSSYNEQFF

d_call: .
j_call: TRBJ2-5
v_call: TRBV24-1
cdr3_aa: CATSDFGQGRGETQYF

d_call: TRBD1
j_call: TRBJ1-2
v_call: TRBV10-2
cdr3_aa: CASSSIRGPGNYGYTF

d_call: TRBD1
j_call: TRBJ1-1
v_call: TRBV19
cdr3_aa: CASSIGGTGSTEAFF

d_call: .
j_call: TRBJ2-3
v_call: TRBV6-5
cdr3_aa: CASSYLQSTDTQYF

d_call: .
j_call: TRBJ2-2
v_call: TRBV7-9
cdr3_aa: CAGGSLNTGELFF

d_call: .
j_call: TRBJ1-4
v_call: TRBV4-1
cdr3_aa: CASSSPGGPRVEKLFF

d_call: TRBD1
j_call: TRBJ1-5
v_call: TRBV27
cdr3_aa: CASSSTAGGYQPQHF

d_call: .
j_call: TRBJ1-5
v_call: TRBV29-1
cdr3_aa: CSVEVEGVGQPQHF

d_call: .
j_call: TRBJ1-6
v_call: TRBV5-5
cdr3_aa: CASSVSWGFYDSPLHF

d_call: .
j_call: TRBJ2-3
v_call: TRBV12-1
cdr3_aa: CASSLGHRYPGTDTQYF

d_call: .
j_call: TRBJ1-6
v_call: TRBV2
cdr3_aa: CASSEFRASNSPLHF

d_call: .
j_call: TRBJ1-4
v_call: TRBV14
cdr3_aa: CASSQDNHRVEKLFF

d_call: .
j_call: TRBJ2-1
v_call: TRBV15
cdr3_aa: CATSRVGSGDRFNEQFF

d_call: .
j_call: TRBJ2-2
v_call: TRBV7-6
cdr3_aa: CASSWGLWLFF

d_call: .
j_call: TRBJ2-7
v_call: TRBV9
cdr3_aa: CASSVAVGPYEQYF

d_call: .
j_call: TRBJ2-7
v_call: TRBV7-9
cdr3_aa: CASSLTDSSLYEQYF

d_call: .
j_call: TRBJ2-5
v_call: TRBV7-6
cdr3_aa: CASSLESNHGTQYF

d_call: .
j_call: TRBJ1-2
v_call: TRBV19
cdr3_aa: CASSMGSNYGYTF

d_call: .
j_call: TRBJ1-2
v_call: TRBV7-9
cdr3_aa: CASSLDRAHYGYTF

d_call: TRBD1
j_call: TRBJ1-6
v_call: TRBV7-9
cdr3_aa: CASRSRDSLNSPLHF

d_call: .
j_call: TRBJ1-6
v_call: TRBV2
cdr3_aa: CASSGQQNSPLHF

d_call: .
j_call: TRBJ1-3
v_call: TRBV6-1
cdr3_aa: CASSEATGSSGNTIYF

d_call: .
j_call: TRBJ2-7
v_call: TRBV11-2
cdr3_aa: CASSLGFRGEQYF

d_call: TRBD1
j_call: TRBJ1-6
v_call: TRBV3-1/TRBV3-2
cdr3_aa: CASSLLGQTQPLHF

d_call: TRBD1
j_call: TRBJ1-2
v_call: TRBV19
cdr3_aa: CASSIGSGQGSYGYTF

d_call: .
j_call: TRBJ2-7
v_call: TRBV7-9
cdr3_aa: CASSSDTRAPYEQYF

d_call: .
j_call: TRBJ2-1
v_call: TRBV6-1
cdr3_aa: CASSGSIGTEWNEQFF

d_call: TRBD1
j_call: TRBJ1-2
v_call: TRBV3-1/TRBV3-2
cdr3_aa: CASSADRGYGYTF

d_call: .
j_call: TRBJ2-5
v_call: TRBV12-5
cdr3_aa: CASALIRGQETQYF

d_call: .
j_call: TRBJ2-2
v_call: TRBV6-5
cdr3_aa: CASRFPGGELFF

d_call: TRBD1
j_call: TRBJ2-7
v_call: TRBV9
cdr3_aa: CASSVGRDSSYEQYF

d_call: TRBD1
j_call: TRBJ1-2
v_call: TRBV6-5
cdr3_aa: CASSYSTGGVYGYTF

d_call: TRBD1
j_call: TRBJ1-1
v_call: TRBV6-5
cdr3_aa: CASSLQGEGTEAFF

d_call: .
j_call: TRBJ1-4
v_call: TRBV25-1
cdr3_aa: CASCHDTSNEKLFF

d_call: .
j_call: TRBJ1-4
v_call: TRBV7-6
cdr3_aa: CASSRTENEKLFF

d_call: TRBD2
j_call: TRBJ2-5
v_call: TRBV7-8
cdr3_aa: CASTKLELAGQETQYF

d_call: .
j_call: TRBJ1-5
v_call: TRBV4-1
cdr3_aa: CASSQDPGGGNQPQHF

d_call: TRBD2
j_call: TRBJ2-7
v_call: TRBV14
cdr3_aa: CASSQRWGTSGVRSYEQYF

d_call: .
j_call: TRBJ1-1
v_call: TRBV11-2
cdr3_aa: CASSFMTSNTEAFF

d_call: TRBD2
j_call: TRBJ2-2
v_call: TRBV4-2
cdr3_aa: CASSQGVLAGGRDTGELFF

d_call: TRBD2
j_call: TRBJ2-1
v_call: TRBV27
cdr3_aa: CASSPPGLAGGSSYNEQFF